Below, one TCR beta chain is given with its context. Its antigen is not identified. TCRdb re-called the reads with MiXCR, one entry per CDR3 protein. This table has about 570,000 distinct CDR3 sequences, approximately 40% appearing once. The data derive from a study of T cell repertoires in cytomegalovirus infection. On the study more broadly: Recently described HLA-C-restricted plus well-studied HLA-B-restricted CMV epitopes were used. An indication of both CMV infection and matching HLA type came from public TCR beta signatures. Overall study results and limits: HLA-C-restricted CMV clonotypes gave the most frequent clonotype in two of eight donors. Carriers of CMV and the relevant HLA type were discriminated by public TCR beta frequency.

The ends lost 3 bases at V and 6 bases at J; junction bases unmatched: 8. CDR3 length: 15 residues. Source: cultured PBMCs, taken from culture after CMV antigen stimulation. The TCR sequence derives from a human donor in good health (CMV status not recorded). Some clones in this sample may be carry-over from other donors' samples. This sequence joins TRBV12-3 or TRBV12-4 and TRBJ2-3; 8 positions agree with TRBD2. The CDR3 is CASSFTGGAADTQYF. The CDR3 DNA sequence: TGTGCCAGCAGTTTTACCGGGGGGGCAGCCGATACGCAGTATTTT.